Listed below are T cell receptor beta chains from one sample, sequenced in a study of cytomegalovirus exposure and HLA in healthy donors. Produced via immunoSEQ multiplex PCR; TCRdb's table is partial and in-frame only. The sample table includes 40,000 or so clones. Material for sequencing was PBMCs. The receptors originated from a male donor in good health and CMV-seronegative. Both conserved end residues are part of each CDR3. Each record gives: V gene, D gene, clone size, J gene, CDR3 protein, CDR3 DNA. The D gene is left open where the match is weak. Clone size is shown for a subset of rows, as once, few, many or a class of expanded clone.

v_call: TRBV11-2
d_call: -
clone_size: -
j_call: TRBJ1-2
cdr3_aa: CASSRTGFRLNYGYTF
cdr3_nt: TGTGCCAGCAGCCGAACCGGTTTTCGCCTTAACTATGGCTACACCTTC

v_call: TRBV13
d_call: -
clone_size: -
j_call: TRBJ1-1
cdr3_aa: CASSDPGDLNTEAFF
cdr3_nt: TGTGCCAGCAGCGATCCCGGAGATCTGAACACTGAAGCTTTCTTT

v_call: TRBV18
d_call: TRBD1
clone_size: -
j_call: TRBJ2-2
cdr3_aa: CASSPRQGDTGELFF
cdr3_nt: TGTGCCAGCTCACCACGGCAGGGGGACACCGGGGAGCTGTTTTTT

v_call: TRBV27
d_call: TRBD2
clone_size: -
j_call: TRBJ2-1
cdr3_aa: CASSSQTSGRTNEQFF
cdr3_nt: TGTGCCAGCAGTTCCCAGACTAGCGGGAGAACAAATGAGCAGTTCTTC

v_call: TRBV29-1
d_call: TRBD1
clone_size: -
j_call: TRBJ2-3
cdr3_aa: CSCMTGGVGDTQYF
cdr3_nt: TGCAGCTGCATGACAGGGGGCGTAGGAGATACGCAGTATTTT

v_call: TRBV19
d_call: TRBD1
clone_size: -
j_call: TRBJ1-3
cdr3_aa: CASGRQGSSGNTIYF
cdr3_nt: TGTGCCAGTGGAAGACAGGGGAGCTCTGGAAACACCATATATTTT

v_call: TRBV6-5
d_call: TRBD2
clone_size: -
j_call: TRBJ2-7
cdr3_aa: CASSSPGLGVYEQYF
cdr3_nt: TGCGCCAGCAGTTCCCCGGGACTAGGAGTCTACGAGCAGTACTTC

v_call: TRBV4-3
d_call: -
clone_size: -
j_call: TRBJ1-4
cdr3_aa: CASSQGRGGRYGKLFF
cdr3_nt: TGCGCCAGCAGCCAAGGTCGGGGGGGACGGTACGGAAAACTGTTTTTT

v_call: TRBV27
d_call: -
clone_size: -
j_call: TRBJ1-1
cdr3_aa: CASSLIFGGTEAFF
cdr3_nt: TGTGCCAGCAGTTTAATTTTCGGGGGAACTGAAGCTTTCTTT

v_call: TRBV19
d_call: TRBD1
clone_size: -
j_call: TRBJ1-1
cdr3_aa: CASSLGQGFSEAFF
cdr3_nt: TGTGCCAGTAGTCTGGGACAGGGGTTTTCTGAAGCTTTCTTT

v_call: TRBV6-5
d_call: -
clone_size: -
j_call: TRBJ1-3
cdr3_aa: CASSYGRVSSGNTIYF
cdr3_nt: TGTGCCAGCAGTTACGGGCGCGTAAGCTCCGGAAACACCATATATTTT

v_call: TRBV19
d_call: TRBD1
clone_size: -
j_call: TRBJ1-5
cdr3_aa: CASSRDRVNQPQHF
cdr3_nt: TGTGCCAGTAGTAGGGACAGGGTGAATCAGCCCCAGCATTTT

v_call: TRBV5-1
d_call: -
clone_size: -
j_call: TRBJ1-4
cdr3_aa: CASSLAGQGYEKLFF
cdr3_nt: TGCGCCAGCAGCTTGGCCGGTCAGGGGTACGAAAAACTGTTTTTT

v_call: TRBV5-4
d_call: TRBD1
clone_size: -
j_call: TRBJ2-3
cdr3_aa: CASSLADRSFTDTQYF
cdr3_nt: TGTGCCAGCAGCTTGGCGGACAGGAGTTTCACAGATACGCAGTATTTT

v_call: TRBV7-8
d_call: TRBD1
clone_size: -
j_call: TRBJ1-2
cdr3_aa: CASSQGDRRNYGYTF
cdr3_nt: TGTGCCAGCAGCCAAGGGGACAGGAGAAACTATGGCTACACCTTC

v_call: TRBV5-4
d_call: TRBD1
clone_size: -
j_call: TRBJ1-4
cdr3_aa: CASSLVGLSTGPNEKLFF
cdr3_nt: TGTGCCAGCAGCTTGGTTGGGCTATCGACAGGGCCCAATGAAAAACTGTTTTTT

v_call: TRBV19
d_call: -
clone_size: -
j_call: TRBJ2-3
cdr3_aa: CASSLSFPGTDTQYF
cdr3_nt: TGTGCCAGTAGTCTATCTTTTCCCGGCACAGATACGCAGTATTTT

v_call: TRBV6-5
d_call: -
clone_size: -
j_call: TRBJ1-4
cdr3_aa: CASSYEWGAGLELFF
cdr3_nt: TGTGCCAGCAGTTACGAATGGGGCGCCGGGTTGGAACTGTTTTTT

v_call: TRBV6-5
d_call: -
clone_size: -
j_call: TRBJ2-2
cdr3_aa: CASSSPGTGELFF
cdr3_nt: TGTGCCAGCAGTTCCCCCGGGACCGGGGAGCTGTTTTTT

v_call: TRBV4-1
d_call: -
clone_size: -
j_call: TRBJ1-6
cdr3_aa: CASRKDPGNSPLHF
cdr3_nt: TGCGCCAGCAGGAAAGACCCGGGTAATTCACCCCTCCACTTT

v_call: TRBV6-1
d_call: TRBD2
clone_size: -
j_call: TRBJ2-7
cdr3_aa: CASSIASGSAGEQYF
cdr3_nt: TGCGCCAGCAGTATCGCTAGCGGGAGTGCAGGAGAGCAGTACTTC

v_call: TRBV4-3
d_call: TRBD1
clone_size: -
j_call: TRBJ2-7
cdr3_aa: CASSHQGALDEQYF
cdr3_nt: TGCGCCAGCAGTCATCAGGGGGCGCTTGACGAGCAGTACTTC

v_call: TRBV27
d_call: TRBD2
clone_size: -
j_call: TRBJ2-7
cdr3_aa: CASSLAGGVPYEQYF
cdr3_nt: TGTGCCAGCAGTTTAGCGGGAGGAGTCCCCTACGAGCAGTACTTC

v_call: TRBV19
d_call: TRBD2
clone_size: -
j_call: TRBJ2-3
cdr3_aa: CASSIPGLAASTDTQYF
cdr3_nt: TGTGCCAGTAGTATCCCCGGACTAGCGGCTAGCACAGATACGCAGTATTTT

v_call: TRBV5-6
d_call: -
clone_size: medium-sized
j_call: TRBJ1-2
cdr3_aa: CASGFPSYRPNYGYTF
cdr3_nt: TGTGCCAGCGGCTTCCCGAGCTACAGACCTAACTATGGCTACACCTTC

v_call: TRBV5-4
d_call: TRBD2
clone_size: -
j_call: TRBJ2-5
cdr3_aa: CASSLAGGLRETQYF
cdr3_nt: TGTGCCAGCAGCTTAGCGGGAGGGCTCAGGGAGACCCAGTACTTC

v_call: TRBV6-6
d_call: -
clone_size: -
j_call: TRBJ2-7
cdr3_aa: CASSYSSGEFEQYF
cdr3_nt: TGTGCCAGCAGTTACAGCTCGGGAGAATTTGAGCAGTACTTC

v_call: TRBV19
d_call: TRBD2
clone_size: -
j_call: TRBJ2-1
cdr3_aa: CASSIGLAGYNEQFF
cdr3_nt: TGTGCCAGTAGTATAGGGCTAGCGGGTTACAATGAGCAGTTCTTC

v_call: TRBV4-3
d_call: TRBD2
clone_size: -
j_call: TRBJ2-7
cdr3_aa: CASSPPTSPSYEQYF
cdr3_nt: TGCGCCAGCAGCCCCCCGACTAGCCCCTCCTACGAGCAGTACTTC

v_call: TRBV10-3
d_call: TRBD2
clone_size: -
j_call: TRBJ2-2
cdr3_aa: CAISESAGAGTGELFF
cdr3_nt: TGTGCCATCAGTGAGTCAGCGGGGGCGGGCACCGGGGAGCTGTTTTTT

v_call: TRBV28
d_call: -
clone_size: -
j_call: TRBJ1-5
cdr3_aa: CASSFRGNEGNQPQHF
cdr3_nt: TGTGCCAGCAGTTTTCGAGGGAATGAAGGCAATCAGCCCCAGCATTTT

v_call: TRBV18
d_call: -
clone_size: -
j_call: TRBJ2-3
cdr3_aa: CASSGGPPGDTQYF
cdr3_nt: TGTGCCAGCTCCGGGGGTCCCCCGGGAGATACGCAGTATTTT

v_call: TRBV6-6
d_call: TRBD2
clone_size: -
j_call: TRBJ2-6
cdr3_aa: CASSFSGGGGANVLTF
cdr3_nt: TGTGCCAGCAGTTTCTCGGGAGGCGGTGGGGCCAACGTCCTGACTTTC

v_call: TRBV5-1
d_call: -
clone_size: -
j_call: TRBJ2-2
cdr3_aa: CASSSRGRQEEFF
cdr3_nt: TGCGCCAGCAGCTCGCGAGGGAGACAAGAAGAGTTTTTT

v_call: TRBV5-8
d_call: -
clone_size: -
j_call: TRBJ1-5
cdr3_aa: CASSPWGRNQPQHF
cdr3_nt: TGTGCCAGCAGCCCTTGGGGGCGCAATCAGCCCCAGCATTTT

v_call: TRBV15
d_call: -
clone_size: -
j_call: TRBJ1-2
cdr3_aa: CATSRGIGGANYGYTF
cdr3_nt: TGTGCCACCAGCAGGGGAATCGGGGGAGCTAACTATGGCTACACCTTC

v_call: TRBV18
d_call: -
clone_size: -
j_call: TRBJ2-1
cdr3_aa: CASSPDSYNEQFF
cdr3_nt: TGTGCCAGCTCACCAGACAGCTACAATGAGCAGTTCTTC

v_call: TRBV19
d_call: -
clone_size: -
j_call: TRBJ1-1
cdr3_aa: CASGWGLVNTEAFF
cdr3_nt: TGTGCCAGTGGTTGGGGCCTGGTGAACACTGAAGCTTTCTTT

v_call: TRBV6-1
d_call: -
clone_size: -
j_call: TRBJ2-4
cdr3_aa: CASSVREGIQYF
cdr3_nt: TGTGCCAGCAGTGTGCGAGAGGGCATTCAGTACTTC

v_call: TRBV19
d_call: TRBD2
clone_size: -
j_call: TRBJ2-1
cdr3_aa: CASSSGTSFPEQFF
cdr3_nt: TGTGCCAGTAGTAGCGGGACTAGTTTCCCTGAGCAGTTCTTC

v_call: TRBV28
d_call: TRBD1
clone_size: -
j_call: TRBJ2-1
cdr3_aa: CASSFLAGTAYNEQFF
cdr3_nt: TGTGCCAGCAGTTTCCTCGCCGGGACAGCCTACAATGAGCAGTTCTTC

v_call: TRBV2
d_call: -
clone_size: -
j_call: TRBJ2-2
cdr3_aa: CASRGVLNTGELFF
cdr3_nt: TGTGCCAGCCGGGGAGTGCTGAACACCGGGGAGCTGTTTTTT

v_call: TRBV6-1
d_call: TRBD1
clone_size: -
j_call: TRBJ2-2
cdr3_aa: CASKGTVNTGELFF
cdr3_nt: TGTGCCAGCAAGGGGACAGTGAACACCGGGGAGCTGTTTTTT

v_call: TRBV6-1
d_call: TRBD1
clone_size: -
j_call: TRBJ1-4
cdr3_aa: CAVLRDRAGKLFF
cdr3_nt: TGTGCCGTCCTCCGGGACAGGGCGGGAAAACTGTTTTTT

v_call: TRBV29-1
d_call: TRBD2
clone_size: -
j_call: TRBJ2-1
cdr3_aa: CSVEGGTSGYNEQFF
cdr3_nt: TGCAGCGTTGAAGGGGGGACTAGCGGGTACAATGAGCAGTTCTTC

v_call: TRBV7-3
d_call: -
clone_size: -
j_call: TRBJ2-5
cdr3_aa: CASSLDSWKGQETQYF
cdr3_nt: TGTGCCAGCAGCTTGGACTCGTGGAAGGGCCAAGAGACCCAGTACTTC

v_call: TRBV29-1
d_call: TRBD2
clone_size: -
j_call: TRBJ2-7
cdr3_aa: CSVEDGRLAGREQYF
cdr3_nt: TGCAGCGTTGAAGATGGGAGACTAGCGGGACGCGAGCAGTACTTC

v_call: TRBV15
d_call: -
clone_size: -
j_call: TRBJ1-2
cdr3_aa: CATSRGSWGAGYGYTF
cdr3_nt: TGTGCCACCAGCAGGGGGTCGTGGGGAGCTGGCTATGGCTACACCTTC

v_call: TRBV29-1
d_call: TRBD1
clone_size: -
j_call: TRBJ1-2
cdr3_aa: CSVEGGTGQGSGYGYTF
cdr3_nt: TGCAGCGTTGAAGGGGGAACGGGACAGGGGTCGGGCTATGGCTACACCTTC

v_call: TRBV7-9
d_call: TRBD1
clone_size: -
j_call: TRBJ2-1
cdr3_aa: CASSSGTGIYNEQFF
cdr3_nt: TGTGCCAGCAGCTCGGGGACAGGGATTTACAATGAGCAGTTCTTC

v_call: TRBV7-6
d_call: -
clone_size: -
j_call: TRBJ2-1
cdr3_aa: CASSIINEQFF
cdr3_nt: TGTGCCAGCAGCATCATCAATGAGCAGTTCTTC

v_call: TRBV29-1
d_call: TRBD2
clone_size: -
j_call: TRBJ2-7
cdr3_aa: CGVESGRAYEQYF
cdr3_nt: TGCGGCGTTGAGAGCGGGAGGGCTTACGAGCAGTACTTC

v_call: TRBV13
d_call: -
clone_size: -
j_call: TRBJ2-1
cdr3_aa: CASCRISETYNEQFF
cdr3_nt: TGTGCCAGCTGCAGGATTAGCGAAACCTACAATGAGCAGTTCTTC

v_call: TRBV27
d_call: -
clone_size: -
j_call: TRBJ1-5
cdr3_aa: CASSLEAAYQPQHF
cdr3_nt: TGTGCCAGCAGTTTAGAGGCAGCCTATCAGCCCCAGCATTTT

v_call: TRBV19
d_call: -
clone_size: -
j_call: TRBJ2-3
cdr3_aa: CASSISVPRSDTQYF
cdr3_nt: TGTGCCAGTAGTATTTCAGTCCCCCGTTCAGATACGCAGTATTTT

v_call: TRBV6-5
d_call: -
clone_size: -
j_call: TRBJ2-5
cdr3_aa: CASTTTGRPENQYF
cdr3_nt: TGTGCCAGCACCACGACAGGGAGGCCAGAGAACCAGTACTTC

v_call: TRBV6-5
d_call: TRBD2
clone_size: -
j_call: TRBJ2-7
cdr3_aa: CASSYDTSGAYEQYF
cdr3_nt: TGTGCCAGCAGTTACGACACTAGCGGCGCCTACGAGCAGTACTTC

v_call: TRBV6-6
d_call: TRBD2
clone_size: -
j_call: TRBJ2-7
cdr3_aa: CASGSGTSGAYEQYF
cdr3_nt: TGTGCCAGCGGATCGGGGACTAGCGGGGCTTACGAGCAGTACTTC

v_call: TRBV4-2
d_call: -
clone_size: -
j_call: TRBJ2-5
cdr3_aa: CASSHDPGQFVTQYF
cdr3_nt: TGTGCCAGCAGCCACGACCCAGGGCAGTTTGTGACCCAGTACTTC